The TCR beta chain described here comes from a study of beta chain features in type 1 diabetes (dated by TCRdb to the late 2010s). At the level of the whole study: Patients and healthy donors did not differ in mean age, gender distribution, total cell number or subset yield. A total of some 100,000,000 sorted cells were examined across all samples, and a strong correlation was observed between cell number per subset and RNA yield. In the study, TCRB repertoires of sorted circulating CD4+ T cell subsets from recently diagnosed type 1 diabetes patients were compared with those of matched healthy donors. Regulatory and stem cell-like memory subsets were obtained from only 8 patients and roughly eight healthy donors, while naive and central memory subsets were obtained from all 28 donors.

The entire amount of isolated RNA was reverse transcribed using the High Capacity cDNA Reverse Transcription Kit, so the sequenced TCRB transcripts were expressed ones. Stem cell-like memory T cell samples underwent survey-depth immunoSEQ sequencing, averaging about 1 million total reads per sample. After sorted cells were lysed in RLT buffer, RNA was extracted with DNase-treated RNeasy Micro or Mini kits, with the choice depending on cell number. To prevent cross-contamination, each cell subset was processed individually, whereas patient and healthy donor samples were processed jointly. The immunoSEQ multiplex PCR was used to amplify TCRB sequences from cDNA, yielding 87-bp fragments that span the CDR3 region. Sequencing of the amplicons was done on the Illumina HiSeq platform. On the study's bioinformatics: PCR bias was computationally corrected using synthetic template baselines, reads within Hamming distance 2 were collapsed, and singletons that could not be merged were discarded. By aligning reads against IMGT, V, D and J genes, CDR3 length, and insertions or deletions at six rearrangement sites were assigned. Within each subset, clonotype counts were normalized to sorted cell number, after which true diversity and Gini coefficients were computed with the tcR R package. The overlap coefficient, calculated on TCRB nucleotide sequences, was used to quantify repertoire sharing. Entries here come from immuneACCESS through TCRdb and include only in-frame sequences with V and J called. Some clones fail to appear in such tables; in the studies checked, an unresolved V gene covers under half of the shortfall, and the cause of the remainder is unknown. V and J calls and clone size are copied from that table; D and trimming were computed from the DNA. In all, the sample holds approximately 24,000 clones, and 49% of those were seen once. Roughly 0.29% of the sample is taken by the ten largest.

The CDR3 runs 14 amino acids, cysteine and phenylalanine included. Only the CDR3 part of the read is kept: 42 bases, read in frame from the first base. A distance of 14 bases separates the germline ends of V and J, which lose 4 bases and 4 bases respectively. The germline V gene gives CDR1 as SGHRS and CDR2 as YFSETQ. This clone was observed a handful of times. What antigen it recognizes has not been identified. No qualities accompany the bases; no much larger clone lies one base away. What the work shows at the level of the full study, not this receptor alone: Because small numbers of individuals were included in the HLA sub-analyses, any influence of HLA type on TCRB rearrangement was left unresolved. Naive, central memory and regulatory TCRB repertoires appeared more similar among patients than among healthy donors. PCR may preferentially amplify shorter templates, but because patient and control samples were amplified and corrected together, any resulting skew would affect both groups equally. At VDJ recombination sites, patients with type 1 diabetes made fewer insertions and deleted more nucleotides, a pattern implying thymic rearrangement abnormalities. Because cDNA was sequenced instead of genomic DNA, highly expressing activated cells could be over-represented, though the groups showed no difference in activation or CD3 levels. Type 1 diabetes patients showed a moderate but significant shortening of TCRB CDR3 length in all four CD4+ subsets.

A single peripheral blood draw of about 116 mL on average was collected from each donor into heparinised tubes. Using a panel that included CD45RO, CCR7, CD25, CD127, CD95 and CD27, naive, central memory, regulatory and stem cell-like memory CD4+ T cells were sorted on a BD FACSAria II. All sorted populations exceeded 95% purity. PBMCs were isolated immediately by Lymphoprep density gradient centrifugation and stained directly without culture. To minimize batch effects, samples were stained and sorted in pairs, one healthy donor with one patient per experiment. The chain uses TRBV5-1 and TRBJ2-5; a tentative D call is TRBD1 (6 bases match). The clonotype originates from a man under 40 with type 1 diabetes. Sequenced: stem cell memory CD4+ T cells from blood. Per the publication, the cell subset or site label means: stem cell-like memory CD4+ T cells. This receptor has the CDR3 CASSESGVGETQYF. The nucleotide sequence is TGCGCCAGCAGCGAGTCAGGGGTGGGAGAGACCCAGTACTTC.